These 22 T cell receptor beta chains were sequenced from one sample in a study of blood T cell repertoires in COVID-19 (dated by TCRdb to the early 2020s). Library preparation employed the immunoSEQ multiplex PCR assay. What TCRdb holds here is the immuneACCESS table cut down to in-frame rearrangements. Part of the clones is not present; checked against another copy, under half of the missing clones reflect an unresolved V gene, and the others are unexplained. The sample includes 200,000 to 300,000 clones, with roughly 81% observed a single time. The top ten hold roughly 8% of the sample. Sequencing used peripheral blood. Every receptor here comes from a woman older than 75 with COVID-19, enrolled during active disease.

This sequence joins TRBV11-2 and TRBJ1-1; D may be TRBD1 (6 bases). This CDR3 is 16 amino acids long. The V and J ends lost 1 base and 4 bases respectively, with 16 bases between them. Germline CDR1 SGHAT, CDR2 FQNNGV. The CDR3 loop is CASSLVGGAWSTEAFF. For the CDR3, the DNA is TGTGCCAGCAGCTTAGTGGGGGGGGCATGGAGCACTGAAGCTTTCTTT.

This clone appeared a few times. The chain uses TRBV10-3 and TRBJ2-7; unclear D gene. The germline gives CDR1 ENHRY, CDR2 SYGVKD. The CDR3 is 15 amino acids. Trimming shortened V by 4 bases and J by 6 bases, and 19 bases separated the two germline ends. CDR3 sequence reads: CAISVTSAGPREQYF. CDR3 coding DNA: TGTGCCATCAGTGTGACCTCGGCAGGCCCCCGCGAGCAGTACTTC.

The chain uses TRBV7-8 and TRBJ2-5; TRBD1 might be the D (5 bases). The germline CDR1 and CDR2 sequences are SGHVS and FQNEAQ. The CDR3 loop spans 14 amino acids. Trimming removed 2 bases at V and 2 bases at J, with 9 bases between. CDR3 region: CASSLRGRQETQYF. CDR3 DNA sequence: TGTGCCAGCAGCTTAAGGGGTAGACAAGAGACCCAGTACTTC.

The chain carries TRBV24-1 and TRBJ2-5; 11 bases match TRBD1. V shed 3 bases and J 3 bases; nucleotides not matched to a gene: 2. Germline V gene sequence: CDR1 KGHDR, CDR2 SFDVKD. The CDR3 contains 15 residues. The CDR3 region is CATSDRTGGEETQYF. DNA for the CDR3: TGTGCCACCAGTGATAGGACAGGGGGCGAAGAGACCCAGTACTTC.

This clone was seen a handful of times. V usage is TRBV14 and J usage is TRBJ1-5; D possibly corresponds to TRBD1 (5 bases). Trimming removed 4 bases at V and 7 bases at J, with 8 bases between. Germline CDR1 is SGHDN and CDR2 is FVKESK. The CDR3 runs to 12 residues. CDR3 in amino acids: CASSRGGQPQHF. The CDR3 coding sequence is TGTGCCAGCAGCCGGGGGGGGCAGCCCCAGCATTTT.

This clone was detected once. The chain is built from TRBV7-9 and TRBJ2-2; D remains unclear. CDR1 and CDR2 from the germline V gene are SEHNR and FQNEAQ (reference sequence). V lost 0 bases and J 6 bases, leaving 14 bases between the germline ends. CDR3 size: 16 residues. CDR3 residues: CASSLARSIVAGELFF. CDR3 in DNA: TGTGCCAGCAGCTTAGCGCGGTCGATAGTGGCCGGGGAGCTGTTTTTT. Filled out from reference TRBV7-9 and TRBJ2-2, the complete variable domain reads DTGVSQNPRHKITKRGQNVTFRCDPISEHNRLYWYRQTLGQGPEFLTYFQNEAQLEKSRLLSDRFSAERPKGSFSTLEIQRTEQGDSAMYLCASSLARSIVAGELFFGEGSRLTVL.

The CDR3 is CASSRNPRDRLSGNTIYF. For the CDR3, the DNA is TGTGCCAGCAGCCGCAACCCTCGGGACAGGCTCTCTGGAAACACCATATATTTT. This chain joins TRBV4-2 and TRBJ1-3; 8 bases are shared with TRBD1. After removal of 4 bases from V and 0 bases from J, the junction contained 11 bases not matched to a gene. The germline V gene has CDR1 LGHNA and CDR2 YNFKEQ. The CDR3 extends over 18 amino acids.

The rearrangement joins TRBV28 to TRBJ1-1, with a weak D call TRBD1 (5 bases). Germline V CDR1 and CDR2: MDHEN, SYDVKM. This CDR3 is 15 amino acids long. The V end lost 4 bases, the J end lost 6 bases, and 18 bases lay between the germline ends. The CDR3, as DNA: TGTGCCAGCAGTTCCGTGCTGGGAGGGACCGCTGAAGCTTTCTTT. Translated: CASSSVLGGTAEAFF.

The chain has TRBV27 and TRBJ1-2, with a possible D match to TRBD1 (5 bases). The CDR3 sequence is 14 residues long. CDR1 and CDR2 from the germline V gene are MNHEY and SMNVEV (reference sequence). With 1 base removed from V and 5 bases from J, the gap between germline ends came to 11 bases. The chain's CDR3 is CASSLLGGGYGYTF. The CDR3 region has the DNA TGTGCCAGCAGTTTATTGGGGGGTGGATATGGCTACACCTTC.

The chain has TRBV18 and TRBJ1-5, with TRBD1 matching 7 bases. The CDR3 loop spans 16 amino acids. Germline-derived CDR1 and CDR2 are KGHSH and LQKENI. V was pared by 3 bases and J by 1 base, with 6 bases of the junction left unmatched. The CDR3 here is CASSPTEGASNQPQHF. For the CDR3, the DNA is TGTGCCAGCTCACCGACGGAGGGGGCCAGCAATCAGCCCCAGCATTTT.

The chain joins TRBV20-1 to TRBJ2-5; 7 bases are shared with TRBD1. Germline-derived CDR1 and CDR2 are DFQATT and SNEGSKA (reference sequence). V lost 6 bases to trimming and J lost 6 bases; unmatched junction nucleotides: 13. The CDR3 length is 14 residues. The CDR3 bases are TGCAGTGCCAGTCCCAGACAGGGATGGAAGACCCAGTACTTC. Its translation: CSASPRQGWKTQYF.

The rearrangement joins TRBV28 to TRBJ1-1; TRBD1 matches at 7 bases. This CDR3 is 14 amino acids long. The J segment lost 8 bases and the V segment lost 5 bases, leaving 11 bases of the junction unmatched. CDR1 MDHEN and CDR2 SYDVKM come from the germline V gene. The CDR3, as DNA: TGTGCCAGCAGTCTCATTGCAAGACAGGGAGAAGCTTTCTTT. It yields the protein CASSLIARQGEAFF. Full variable domain (missing parts from reference TRBV28 and TRBJ1-1): DVKVTQSSRYLVKRTGEKVFLECVQDMDHENMFWYRQDPGLGLRLIYFSYDVKMKEKGDIPEGYSVSREKKERFSLILESASTNQTSMYLCASSLIARQGEAFFGQGTRLTVV.

The CDR3 nucleotides read TGTGCCAGCAGCCAAGAGTGGATTAGCGGGGGAACCTACAATGAGCAGTTCTTC. Protein: CASSQEWISGGTYNEQFF. The chain uses TRBV3-1 (or the pseudogene TRBV3-2) and TRBJ2-1; 9 bases map to TRBD2. The CDR3 spans 18 residues. V shed 0 bases and J 2 bases; nucleotides not matched to a gene: 8. Germline V CDR1 and CDR2: LGHDT, YNNKEL (reference sequence).

CDR3 region: CASRGGTYTEAFF. DNA of the CDR3: TGTGCCAGCAGGGGGGGGACTTACACTGAAGCTTTCTTT. J is TRBJ1-1 and V is TRBV7-6; D possibly corresponds to TRBD1 (5 bases). CDR1 is SGHVS, CDR2 FNYEAQ, per germline. Trimming left V 6 bases short and J 3 bases short, with 11 bases between. CDR3 length equals 13 residues.

The V call is TRBV15, the J call TRBJ2-1; D is possibly TRBD1 (6 bases). Per germline, CDR1 LNHNV and CDR2 YYDKDF (reference sequence). Trimming stripped 0 bases from V and 0 bases from J, with 9 bases between. The CDR3 extends over 16 amino acids. The CDR3 nucleotides are TGTGCCACCAGCAGAGAATTAGGGGGCTCCTACAATGAGCAGTTCTTC. It codes for CATSRELGGSYNEQFF. The entire variable domain, with the rest obtained from reference TRBV15 and TRBJ2-1, is as follows: DAMVIQNPRYQVTQFGKPVTLSCSQTLNHNVMYWYQQKSSQAPKLLFHYYDKDFNNEADTPDNFQSRRPNTSFCFLDIRSPGLGDTAMYLCATSRELGGSYNEQFFGPGTRLTVL.

This clone was recorded at least ten times. The chain has TRBV5-4 and TRBJ1-1; the D is unclear. CDR1 SGHNT and CDR2 YYREEE come from the germline V gene (reference sequence). The CDR3 contains 13 residues. V gave up 4 bases and J gave up 5 bases, with 12 bases separating them. The CDR3 sequence is CASSLDWATEAFF. The CDR3 nucleotides are TGTGCCAGCAGCCTGGACTGGGCAACTGAAGCTTTCTTT.

This clone was picked up a small number of times. The V gene is TRBV2, the J gene TRBJ1-4; D remains ambiguous. The CDR3 is 12 amino acids. Germline CDR1 reads SNHLY; CDR2 reads FYNNEI. V was cut by 9 bases and J by 4 bases, with 9 bases left in between. The DNA for the CDR3 is TGTGCCAGTGACACGTTTAATGAAAAACTGTTTTTT. Amino acids: CASDTFNEKLFF.

The rearrangement links TRBV3-1 (or the pseudogene TRBV3-2) to TRBJ1-1; 10 bases map to TRBD1. This CDR3 spans 15 amino acids. The ends lost 3 bases at V and 3 bases at J; junction bases unmatched: 4. CDR1 LGHDT and CDR2 YNNKEL come from the germline V gene (reference sequence). The CDR3 DNA reads as TGTGCCAGCAGCCACGGGACAGGGGCAGACACTGAAGCTTTCTTT. Translating gives CASSHGTGADTEAFF.

The chain uses TRBV7-3 and TRBJ2-1; 7 bases match TRBD1. The CDR3 is 13 residues long. The V and J ends lost 5 bases and 10 bases, in that order; junction bases with no gene match: 8. Per germline, CDR1 SGHTA and CDR2 FQGTGA. In DNA, the CDR3 is TGTGCCAGCAGCGGGACAGAATACGAGGAGCAGTTCTTC. Amino acid sequence: CASSGTEYEEQFF.

The V gene is TRBV2, the J gene TRBJ2-1, with 7 bases lining up with TRBD1. This CDR3 spans 15 amino acids. J lost 2 bases, V lost 6 bases, and 7 bases had no gene match. Germline-derived CDR1 and CDR2 are SNHLY and FYNNEI. CDR3 sequence: CASRGQGVTYNEQFF. The CDR3 nucleotides are TGTGCCAGCAGGGGGCAGGGGGTCACCTACAATGAGCAGTTCTTC.

This chain connects TRBV3-1 (or the pseudogene TRBV3-2) to TRBJ2-2, with no clear D. The V and J ends lost 8 bases and 5 bases respectively, with 12 bases between them. Germline V gene sequence: CDR1 LGHDT, CDR2 YNNKEL (reference sequence). There are 13 residues in the CDR3. DNA of the CDR3: TGTGCCAGCTGCACACGCCAGACCGGGGAGCTGTTTTTT. Translated, it gives CASCTRQTGELFF.

V is TRBV15 and J is TRBJ1-2; D is possibly TRBD1 (6 bases). Trimming left V 6 bases short and J 3 bases short, with 17 bases between. Germline V lookup: CDR1 LNHNV, CDR2 YYDKDF (reference sequence). The CDR3 totals 15 residues. The CDR3 spells CATRSGTGSYYGYTF. CDR3 in DNA: TGTGCCACCAGAAGTGGTACAGGGTCGTACTATGGCTACACCTTC.